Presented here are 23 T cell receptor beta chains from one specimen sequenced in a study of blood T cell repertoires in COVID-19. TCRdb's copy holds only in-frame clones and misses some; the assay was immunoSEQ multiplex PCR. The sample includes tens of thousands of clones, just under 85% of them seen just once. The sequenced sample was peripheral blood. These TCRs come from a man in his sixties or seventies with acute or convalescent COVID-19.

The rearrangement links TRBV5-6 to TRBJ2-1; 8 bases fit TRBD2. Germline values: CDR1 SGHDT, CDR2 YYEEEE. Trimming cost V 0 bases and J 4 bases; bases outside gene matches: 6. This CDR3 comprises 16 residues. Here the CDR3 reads CASSLGLAGMYNEQFF. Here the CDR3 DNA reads TGTGCCAGCAGCTTGGGGCTAGCGGGTATGTACAATGAGCAGTTCTTC.

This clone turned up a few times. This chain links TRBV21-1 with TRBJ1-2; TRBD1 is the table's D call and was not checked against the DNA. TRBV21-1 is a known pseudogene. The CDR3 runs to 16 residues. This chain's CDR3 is CASSTQGVRPLYGYTF. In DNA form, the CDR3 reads TGTGCCAGCAGCACCCAGGGTGTTCGACCTCTATATGGCTACACCTTC.

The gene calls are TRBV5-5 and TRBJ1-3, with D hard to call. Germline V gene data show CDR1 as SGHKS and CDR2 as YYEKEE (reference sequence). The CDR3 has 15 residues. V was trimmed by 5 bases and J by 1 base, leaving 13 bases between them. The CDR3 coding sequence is TGTGCCAGCAGTCCCAGATTCGATTCTGGAAACACCATATATTTT. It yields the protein CASSPRFDSGNTIYF. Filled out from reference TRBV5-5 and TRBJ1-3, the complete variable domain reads DAGVTQSPTHLIKTRGQQVTLRCSPISGHKSVSWYQQVLGQGPQFIFQYYEKEERGRGNFPDRFSARQFPNYSSELNVNALLLGDSALYLCASSPRFDSGNTIYFGEGSWLTVV.

The CDR3: CASSTGQVYEQYF. The DNA for the CDR3 is TGCGCCAGCAGCACGGGACAGGTCTACGAGCAGTACTTC. The chain carries TRBV5-1 and TRBJ2-7; 8 bases agree with TRBD1. Germline trimming cut 4 bases from V and 3 bases from J; bases unmatched to any gene: 3. CDR1 and CDR2 from the germline V gene are SGHRS and YFSETQ. This CDR3 contains 13 residues. The full variable domain, completed using reference TRBV5-1 and TRBJ2-7, is KAGVTQTPRYLIKTRGQQVTLSCSPISGHRSVSWYQQTPGQGLQFLFEYFSETQRNKGNFPGRFSGRQFSNSRSEMNVSTLELGDSALYLCASSTGQVYEQYFGPGTRLTVT.

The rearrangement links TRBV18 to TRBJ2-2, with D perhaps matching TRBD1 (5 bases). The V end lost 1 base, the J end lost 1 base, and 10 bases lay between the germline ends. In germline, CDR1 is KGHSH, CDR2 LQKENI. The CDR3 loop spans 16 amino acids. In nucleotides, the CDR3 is TGTGCCAGCTCACCACTGACAGTAATGAACACCGGGGAGCTGTTTTTT. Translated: CASSPLTVMNTGELFF. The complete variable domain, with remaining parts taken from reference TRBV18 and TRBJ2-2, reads NAGVMQNPRHLVRRRGQEARLRCSPMKGHSHVYWYRQLPEEGLKFMVYLQKENIIDESGMPKERFSAEFPKEGPSILRIQQVVRGDSAAYFCASSPLTVMNTGELFFGEGSRLTVL.

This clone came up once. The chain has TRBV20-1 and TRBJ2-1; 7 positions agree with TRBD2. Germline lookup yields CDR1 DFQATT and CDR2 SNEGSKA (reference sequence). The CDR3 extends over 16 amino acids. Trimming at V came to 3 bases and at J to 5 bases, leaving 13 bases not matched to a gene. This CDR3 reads CSASGERGGPDNEQFF. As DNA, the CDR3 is TGCAGTGCTAGTGGGGAACGCGGGGGTCCAGACAATGAGCAGTTCTTC.

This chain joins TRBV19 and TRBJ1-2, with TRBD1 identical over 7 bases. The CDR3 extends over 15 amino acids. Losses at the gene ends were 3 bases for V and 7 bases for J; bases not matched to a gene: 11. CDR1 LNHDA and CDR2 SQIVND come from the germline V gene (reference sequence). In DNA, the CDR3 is TGTGCCAGTAGTATGGGACAGCCCTCGCTAGGTGGCTACACCTTC. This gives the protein CASSMGQPSLGGYTF.

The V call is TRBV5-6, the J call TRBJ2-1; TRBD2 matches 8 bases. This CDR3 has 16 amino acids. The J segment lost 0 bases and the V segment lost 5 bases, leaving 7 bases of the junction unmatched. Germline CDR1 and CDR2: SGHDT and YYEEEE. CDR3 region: CASRPAGGLSYNEQFF. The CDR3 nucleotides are TGTGCCAGCAGGCCCGCGGGGGGTCTCTCCTACAATGAGCAGTTCTTC.

CDR3 region: CASSEEPTQGGDTQYF. Here the CDR3 DNA reads TGTGCCAGCAGTGAAGAACCAACGCAGGGTGGAGATACGCAGTATTTT. V usage is TRBV6-4 and J usage is TRBJ2-3; TRBD1 is a possible D gene (5 bases). This CDR3 has 16 residues. Per germline, CDR1 MRHNA and CDR2 SNTAGT. The V end lost 3 bases, the J end lost 5 bases, and 18 bases lay between the germline ends.

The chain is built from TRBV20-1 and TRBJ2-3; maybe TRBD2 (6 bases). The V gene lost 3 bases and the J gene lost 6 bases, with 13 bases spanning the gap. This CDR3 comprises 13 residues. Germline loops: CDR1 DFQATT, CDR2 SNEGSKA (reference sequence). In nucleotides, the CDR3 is TGCAGTGCTAGTCTGGTAGGAGGGGATACGCAGTATTTT. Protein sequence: CSASLVGGDTQYF.

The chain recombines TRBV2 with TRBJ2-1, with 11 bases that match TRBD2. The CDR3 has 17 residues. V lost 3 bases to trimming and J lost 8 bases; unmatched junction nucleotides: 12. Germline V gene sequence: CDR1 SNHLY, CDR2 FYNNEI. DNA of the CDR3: TGTGCCAGCAGTGATGGGGCCCCTAGCGGGGGGCTTGATGAGCAGTTCTTC. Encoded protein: CASSDGAPSGGLDEQFF.

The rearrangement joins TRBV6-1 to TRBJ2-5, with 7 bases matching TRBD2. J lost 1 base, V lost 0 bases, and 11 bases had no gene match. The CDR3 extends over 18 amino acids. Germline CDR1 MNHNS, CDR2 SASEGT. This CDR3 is CASSEAPIGASGQETQYF. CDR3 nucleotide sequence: TGTGCCAGCAGTGAAGCACCGATCGGGGCTAGCGGCCAAGAGACCCAGTACTTC.

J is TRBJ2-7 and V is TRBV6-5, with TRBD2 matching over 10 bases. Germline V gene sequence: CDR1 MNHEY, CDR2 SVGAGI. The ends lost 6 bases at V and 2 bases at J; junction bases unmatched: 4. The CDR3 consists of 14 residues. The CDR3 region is CASRTSGRPYEQYF. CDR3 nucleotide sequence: TGTGCCAGCAGGACTAGCGGGCGACCCTACGAGCAGTACTTC.

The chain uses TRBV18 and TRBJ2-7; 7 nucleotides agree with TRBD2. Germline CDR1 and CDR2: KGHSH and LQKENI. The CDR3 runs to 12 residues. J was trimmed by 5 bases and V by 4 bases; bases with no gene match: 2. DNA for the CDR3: TGTGCCAGCTCACTGGGGGGGGACGAGCAGTACTTC. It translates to CASSLGGDEQYF.

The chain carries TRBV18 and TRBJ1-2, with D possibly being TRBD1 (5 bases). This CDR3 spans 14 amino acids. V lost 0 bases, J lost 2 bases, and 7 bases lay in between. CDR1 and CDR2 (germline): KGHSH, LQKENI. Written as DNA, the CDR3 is TGTGCCAGCTCACCACCGGACACAAACTATGGCTACACCTTC. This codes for CASSPPDTNYGYTF.

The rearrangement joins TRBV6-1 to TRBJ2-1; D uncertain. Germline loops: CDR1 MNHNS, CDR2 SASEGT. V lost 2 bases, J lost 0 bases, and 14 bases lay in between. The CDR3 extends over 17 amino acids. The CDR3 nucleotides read TGTGCCAGCAGTGAACGAGGTTTCTCTGGCTCCTACAATGAGCAGTTCTTC. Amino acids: CASSERGFSGSYNEQFF.

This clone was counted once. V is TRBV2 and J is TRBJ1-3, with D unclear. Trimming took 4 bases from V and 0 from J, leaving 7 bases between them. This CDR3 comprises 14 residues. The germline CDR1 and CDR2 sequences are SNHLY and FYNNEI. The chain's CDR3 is CASSAPSSGNTIYF. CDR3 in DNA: TGTGCCAGCAGTGCTCCTAGCTCTGGAAACACCATATATTTT.

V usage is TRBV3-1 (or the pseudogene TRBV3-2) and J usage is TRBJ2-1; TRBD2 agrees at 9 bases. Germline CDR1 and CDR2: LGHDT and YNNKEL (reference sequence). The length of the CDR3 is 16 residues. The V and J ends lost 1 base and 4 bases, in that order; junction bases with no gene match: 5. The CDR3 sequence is CASSQVKAGGYNEQFF. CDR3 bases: TGTGCCAGCAGCCAAGTTAAAGCGGGGGGTTACAATGAGCAGTTCTTC.

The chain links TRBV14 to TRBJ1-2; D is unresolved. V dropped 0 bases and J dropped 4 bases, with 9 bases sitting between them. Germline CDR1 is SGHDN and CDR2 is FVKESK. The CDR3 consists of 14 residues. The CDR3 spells CASSQDREVYGYTF. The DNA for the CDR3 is TGTGCCAGCAGCCAAGATCGTGAGGTCTATGGCTACACCTTC. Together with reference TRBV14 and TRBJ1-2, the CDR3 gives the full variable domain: EAGVTQFPSHSVIEKGQTVTLRCDPISGHDNLYWYRRVMGKEIKFLLHFVKESKQDESGMPNNRFLAERTGGTYSTLKVQPAELEDSGVYFCASSQDREVYGYTFGSGTRLTVV.

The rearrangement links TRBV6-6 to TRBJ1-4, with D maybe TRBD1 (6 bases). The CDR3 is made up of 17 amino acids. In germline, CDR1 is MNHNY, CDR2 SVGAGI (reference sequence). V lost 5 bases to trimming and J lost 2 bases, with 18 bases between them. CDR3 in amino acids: CASSRDIPTITNEKLFF. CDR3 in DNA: TGTGCCAGCAGTCGGGACATCCCCACGATTACTAATGAAAAACTGTTTTTT.

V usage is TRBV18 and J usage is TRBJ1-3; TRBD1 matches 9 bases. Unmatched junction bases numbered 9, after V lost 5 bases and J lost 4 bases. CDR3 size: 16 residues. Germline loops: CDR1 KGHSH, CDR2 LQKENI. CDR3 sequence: CASSISGTGTGNTIYF. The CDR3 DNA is TGTGCCAGCTCAATCTCCGGGACAGGGACCGGAAACACCATATATTTT.

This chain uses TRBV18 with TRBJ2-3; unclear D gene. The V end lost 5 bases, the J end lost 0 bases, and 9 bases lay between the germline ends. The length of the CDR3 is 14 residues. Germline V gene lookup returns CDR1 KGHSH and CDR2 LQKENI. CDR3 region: CASSSLTSTDTQYF. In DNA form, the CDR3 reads TGTGCCAGCTCATCTCTTACTAGCACAGATACGCAGTATTTT.

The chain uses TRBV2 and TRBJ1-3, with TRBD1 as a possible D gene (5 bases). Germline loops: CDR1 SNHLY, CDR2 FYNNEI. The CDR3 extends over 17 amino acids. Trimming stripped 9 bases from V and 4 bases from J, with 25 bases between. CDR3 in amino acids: CASRGGDGSLSGNTIYF. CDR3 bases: TGTGCCAGTCGGGGAGGGGACGGCTCTCTGTCCGGAAACACCATATATTTT.